This TCR beta chain was obtained from a study of blood T cell repertoires in COVID-19 (dated by TCRdb to between 2020 and 2021). In the study overall: Collaborator samples came from the United States, Italy and Spain and covered acute and convalescent phases of COVID-19. The material from the prospective study consisted of cDNA or gDNA derived from T cells, B-cell-depleted T cells, or PBMCs. Subjects who had been exposed to COVID-19, were actively infected with it, or had recovered from it provided the deeply sampled blood TCRbeta repertoires that made up the dataset. The repertoires were released in a freely available public database intended as a resource for research on the immune response to SARS-CoV-2. Samples were obtained from the ongoing ImmuneRACE study (first 160 participants) and from approximately 1,200 subjects provided by 6 global collaborators. A de-identified subject ID, COVID-19 status, age in years and sex were almost always included in the sample metadata. Where available, HLA class I and class II types were obtained from metadata supplied by the sample provider rather than from assay-based typing.

Another Seattle source contributed samples from volunteer blood donors who had recovered from COVID-19. The collaborating institutions used their own protocols to collect whole blood in K2EDTA tubes. For TCRbeta analysis, collaborator samples were shipped as frozen whole blood, as isolated PBMCs, or as DNA extracted from either sample type. The immunoSEQ Assay, a bias-controlled multiplex PCR, was used to amplify TCRbeta CDR3 regions from genomic DNA. In the source study's methods: Nucleated cell counts per sample were estimated from amplification of reference gene primers within the assay. To quantify the absolute abundance of each unique TCRbeta CDR3 rearrangement, sequence reads were collapsed and filtered. For each sample, productive Simpson clonality was calculated by taking the square root of Simpson's diversity index across productive rearrangements. TCRdb obtained this table from immuneACCESS and retained in-frame rearrangements with V and J assigned. These tables miss some clones; where compared with another copy, unresolved V genes account for less than half of the shortfall, and the remainder is unexplained. V, J and clone size were drawn from that table, and D and trimming were deduced from the DNA. This sample holds approximately 200,000 clones; approximately 81% were observed only once. The top ten constitute under 3.5% of the sample.

What the authors observed across the whole study: Clinical and demographic metadata were provided uncurated, with the amount varying by source and participant.

CDR1 and CDR2 are drawn from the germline V gene (reference sequence): GTSNPN, SVGIG. The germline V and J ends show losses of 7 bases and 6 bases respectively, and no gene match explains 12 bases of the junction. Taken from cysteine to phenylalanine, the CDR3 has 15 residues. The only DNA kept is the CDR3, 45 bases in frame from the first base. To note about this clone: It has no known antigen specificity. No base-level quality is on record; no much larger clone is a single base apart.

The TCR sequence derives from a man aged 45-65 years who had recovered from COVID-19. Sequencing used peripheral blood. The sequence links TRBV30 to TRBJ1-5; TRBD1 aligns with 10 central bases. CDR3 region: CASSRGQGNGQPQHF. The sequenced DNA: TGTGCCTCCTCCCGGGGACAGGGGAACGGTCAGCCCCAGCATTTT.